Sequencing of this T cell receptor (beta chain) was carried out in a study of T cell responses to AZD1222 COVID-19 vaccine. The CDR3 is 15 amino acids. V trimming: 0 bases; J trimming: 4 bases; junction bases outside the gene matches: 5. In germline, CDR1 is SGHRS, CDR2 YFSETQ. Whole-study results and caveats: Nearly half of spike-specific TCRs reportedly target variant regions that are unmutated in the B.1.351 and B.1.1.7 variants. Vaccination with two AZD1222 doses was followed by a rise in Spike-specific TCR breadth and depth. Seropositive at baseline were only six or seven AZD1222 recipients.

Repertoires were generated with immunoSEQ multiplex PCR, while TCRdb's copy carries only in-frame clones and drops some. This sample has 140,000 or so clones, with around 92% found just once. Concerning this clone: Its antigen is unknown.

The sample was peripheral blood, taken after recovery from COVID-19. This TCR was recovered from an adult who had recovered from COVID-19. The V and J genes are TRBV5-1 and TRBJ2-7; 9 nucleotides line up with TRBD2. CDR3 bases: TGCGCCAGCAGCTTGGATGATAGCGGGAGATACGAGCAGTACTTC. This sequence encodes CASSLDDSGRYEQYF.